This TCR beta chain came from a study of technical replicates of blood from a few donors. The data were produced by immunoSEQ multiplex PCR, yet TCRdb's version contains in-frame clones alone and is incomplete. Among 65,000 to 85,000 clones listed, just under 95% were seen once. The sample was T cells isolated from PBMCs. This sequence originates from a human donor in good health.

CDR3 in amino acids: CSASRNEQFF. The CDR3 DNA reads as TGCAGCGCCTCTAGGAATGAGCAGTTCTTC. The chain uses TRBV29-1 and TRBJ2-1; no reliable D call. The CDR3 consists of 10 residues. Germline CDR1 and CDR2: SQVTM and ANQGSEA. V lost 7 bases, J lost 7 bases, and 8 bases lay in between.